This TCR beta chain comes out of a study of beta chain features in type 1 diabetes. Overall study results and limits: Within the patient group, naive, central memory and Treg TCRB repertoires appeared more similar to each other than within healthy donors.

Germline V gene lookup returns CDR1 SGDLS and CDR2 YYNGEE. CDR3 length: 13 residues. Expressed TCRB transcripts were sequenced because the entire RNA isolate underwent reverse transcription. Libraries were prepared by immunoSEQ multiplex PCR; TCRdb keeps only in-frame clonotypes and omits some of them. The sample lists 300,000 to 350,000 clones, roughly 21% occurring once. In the case of this clone: Its antigen is undetermined. One junction end does not reproduce the germline sequence, and a read error may be involved.

Sequencing used naive CD4+ T cells from blood. The clonotype originates from a woman under 30 in good health. The chain employs TRBV9 and TRBJ2-1; 11 nucleotides line up with TRBD2. Here the CDR3 reads CASSGRADGEQFF. The CDR3 DNA reads TGTGCCAGTAGCGGGAGGGCTGACGGTGAGCAGTTCTTC.